This entry concerns a single T cell receptor (beta chain). Its cognate antigen is unknown. A read error may explain this, as a much larger clone is one base away. One entry per CDR3 protein, called by TCRdb with MiXCR from the multiplex PCR reads. The sample records over 200,000 distinct CDR3 sequences, less than 40% being singletons. Axillary draining lymph nodes of breast cancer patients supplied the node samples. This CDR3 spans 13 amino acids. The germline CDR1 and CDR2 sequences are SNHLY and FYNNEI. V was trimmed by 5 bases and J by 0 bases, leaving 8 bases between them. The entry originates in a study of breast tumors, draining lymph nodes, adjacent tissues. Study-level points and caveats: Luminal-like breast cancer showed significantly higher tumor–nontumor repertoire similarity than basal-like. The lymph node origin of tumor T cells was framed as consistent with a hypothesis, not demonstrated.

The source of this sequence is a female donor with breast cancer. Some clones in this sample may be carry-over from other donors' samples. The chain has TRBV2 and TRBJ2-7, with D hard to call. Material for sequencing was axillary lymph node tissue. CDR3 loop: CASSRAVSYEQYF. As DNA, the CDR3 is TGTGCCAGCAGTCGGGCAGTCTCCTACGAGCAGTACTTC.